The T cell receptor beta chain under discussion was sequenced for a study of metastatic and nonmetastatic thyroid tumors. This clone was detected ten times or more. Each patient went into thyroid surgery without having received any treatment. Authors' data handling: Building a distant-metastasis classifier for papillary thyroid cancer drew on CDR3 differences across clinicopathological groups. From the PCR reads, TCRdb re-called clones with MiXCR. Clone size and V and J calls follow TCRdb, not the original study. The sample includes about 26,000 clones, around 25% of them seen just once. This TCR came from a female donor with papillary thyroid cancer or a benign thyroid nodule (not recorded which). Some clones in this sample may be carry-over from other donors' samples. Sequencing was performed on blood.

The CDR3 DNA reads TGTGCCAGCACCGCAAGACAGGGGAGCTCGGCTGAAGCTTTCTTT. It yields the protein CASTARQGSSAEAFF. J is TRBJ1-1 and V is TRBV2; 8 positions agree with TRBD1. This CDR3 has 15 residues. Trimming took 7 bases from V and 6 from J; bases not matched to a gene: 13. Germline V gene lookup returns CDR1 SNHLY and CDR2 FYNNEI. Drawing the rest from reference TRBV2 and TRBJ1-1, the complete variable domain is EPEVTQTPSHQVTQMGQEVILRCVPISNHLYFYWYRQILGQKVEFLVSFYNNEISEKSEIFDDQFSVERPDGSNFTLKIRSTKLEDSAMYFCASTARQGSSAEAFFGQGTRLTVV.